The sequence of this TCR beta chain was determined in a study of cytomegalovirus exposure and HLA in healthy donors. Primers: 60 Vbeta forward and 13 Jbeta reverse. The assay was immunoSEQ multiplex PCR, and TCRdb's table has in-frame clones only and misses some. The sample holds some 91,000 clones, around 80% seen once. Trimming shortened V by 0 bases and J by 8 bases, and 7 bases separated the two germline ends. CDR1 is DFQATT, CDR2 SNEGSKA, per germline (reference sequence). The CDR3 is made up of 11 amino acids. Regarding the study as a whole: Excluded were some V segments that proved indistinguishable, including TRBV6-2 and TRBV6-3. Several top significant clusters appeared, in a later analysis, to be linked to common viral pathogens. More clonal expansion characterized HLA-associated TCR beta chains than equally common others in a later analysis. Published work reported that the classifier diagnosed cytomegalovirus status with high specificity and sensitivity.

This clone has a single count. Its target is unknown. The source is a woman aged 60-75 years in good health and CMV-seronegative. The chain recombines TRBV20-1 with TRBJ1-2, with TRBD1 as a possible D gene (5 bases). The specimen was PBMCs. In nucleotides, the CDR3 is TGCAGTGCTAGAGACCCAGGGGGCTACACCTTC. This sequence encodes CSARDPGGYTF.